This TCR beta chain was profiled in a study of T-cell reconstitution after alpha-beta-depleted transplantation in children. Regarding the study as a whole: Several hundred expanded graft clones reportedly were the source of alpha-beta T cells about two months after transplant. The main origin of T-cell counts and diversity one year after transplant was newly produced T cells. High day-60 TCRbeta diversity in some patients came from surviving recipient T cells and thymic progenitors.

As it was prepared, the TCRbeta library received unique molecular identifiers. TCRdb re-analysed the PCR reads in MiXCR, keeping a single row per CDR3 protein. The sample holds about 300,000 distinct CDR3 sequences; nearly 8% are singletons and the top ten take 9.1%. This clonotype turned up a few times. Its cognate antigen is unknown. Trimming cost V 2 bases and J 5 bases, with 10 bases left between them. The CDR3 has 13 residues. The V gene's germline CDR1 is SGHKS and CDR2 YYEKEE (reference sequence). The origin of this receptor is a female patient aged 2-10 years who had a stem cell transplant for Fanconi anemia, so the T cells may come from the graft donor. The sample was peripheral blood, taken 360 days after TCRalphabeta/CD19-depleted stem cell transplant. This sequence joins TRBV5-5 and TRBJ2-5; D may be TRBD1 (5 bases). This CDR3 reads CASSFLGRETQYF. The DNA for the CDR3 is TGTGCCAGCAGCTTTCTGGGGCGGGAGACCCAGTACTTC.